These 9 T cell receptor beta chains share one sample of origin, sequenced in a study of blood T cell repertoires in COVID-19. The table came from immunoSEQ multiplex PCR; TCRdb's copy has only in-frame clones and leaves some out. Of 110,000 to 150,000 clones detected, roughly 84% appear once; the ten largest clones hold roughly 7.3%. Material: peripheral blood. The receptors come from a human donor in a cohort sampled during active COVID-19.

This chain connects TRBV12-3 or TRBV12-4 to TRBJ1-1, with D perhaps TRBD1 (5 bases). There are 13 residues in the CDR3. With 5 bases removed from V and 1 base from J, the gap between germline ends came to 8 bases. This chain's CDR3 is CASSRTGNTEAFF. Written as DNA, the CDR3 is TGTGCCAGCAGTCGCACAGGGAACACTGAAGCTTTCTTT.

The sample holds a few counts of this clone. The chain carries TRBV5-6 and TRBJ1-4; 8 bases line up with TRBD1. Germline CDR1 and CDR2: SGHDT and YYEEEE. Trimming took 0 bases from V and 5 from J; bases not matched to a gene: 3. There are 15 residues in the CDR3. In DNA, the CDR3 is TGTGCCAGCAGCTTGGTGGGACAGGCGAATGAAAAACTGTTTTTT. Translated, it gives CASSLVGQANEKLFF.

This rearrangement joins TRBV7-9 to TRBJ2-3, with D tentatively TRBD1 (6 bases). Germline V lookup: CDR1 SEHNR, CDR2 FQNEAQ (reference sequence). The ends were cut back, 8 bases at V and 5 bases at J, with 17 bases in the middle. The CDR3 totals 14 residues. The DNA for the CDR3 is TGTGCCAGCTGCCTACAGGGAGAGATAGATACGCAGTATTTT. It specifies CASCLQGEIDTQYF.

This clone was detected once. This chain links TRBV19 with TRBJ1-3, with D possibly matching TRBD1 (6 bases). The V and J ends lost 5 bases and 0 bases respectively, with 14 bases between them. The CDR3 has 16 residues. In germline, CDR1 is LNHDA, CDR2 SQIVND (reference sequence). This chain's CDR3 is CASSGGQILSGNTIYF. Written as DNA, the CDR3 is TGTGCCAGTAGTGGAGGACAGATCCTCTCTGGAAACACCATATATTTT.

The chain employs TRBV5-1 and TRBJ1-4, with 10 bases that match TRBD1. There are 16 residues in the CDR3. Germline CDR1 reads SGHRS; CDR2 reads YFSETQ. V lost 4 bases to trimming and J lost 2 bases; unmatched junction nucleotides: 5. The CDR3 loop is CASSLGTGVTNEKLFF. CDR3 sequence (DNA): TGCGCCAGCAGCCTGGGGACAGGGGTTACTAATGAAAAACTGTTTTTT. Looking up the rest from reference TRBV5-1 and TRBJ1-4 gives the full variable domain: KAGVTQTPRYLIKTRGQQVTLSCSPISGHRSVSWYQQTPGQGLQFLFEYFSETQRNKGNFPGRFSGRQFSNSRSEMNVSTLELGDSALYLCASSLGTGVTNEKLFFGSGTQLSVL.

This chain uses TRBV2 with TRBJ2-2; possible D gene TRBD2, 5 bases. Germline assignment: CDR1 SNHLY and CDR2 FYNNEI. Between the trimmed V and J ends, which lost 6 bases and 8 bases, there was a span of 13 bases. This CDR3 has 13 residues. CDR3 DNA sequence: TGTGCCAGCAGACCTACAAGGACTGGGGAGCTGTTTTTT. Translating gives CASRPTRTGELFF.

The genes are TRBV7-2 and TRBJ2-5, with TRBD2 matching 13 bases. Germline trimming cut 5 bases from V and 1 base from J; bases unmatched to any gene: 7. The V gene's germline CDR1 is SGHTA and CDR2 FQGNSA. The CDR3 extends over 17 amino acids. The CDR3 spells CASSPGLAGEFQETQYF. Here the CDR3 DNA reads TGTGCCAGCAGCCCTGGACTAGCGGGGGAATTCCAAGAGACCCAGTACTTC.

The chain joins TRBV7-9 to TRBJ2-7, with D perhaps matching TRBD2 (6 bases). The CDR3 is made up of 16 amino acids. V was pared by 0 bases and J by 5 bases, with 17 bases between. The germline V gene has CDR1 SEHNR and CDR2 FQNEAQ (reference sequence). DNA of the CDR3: TGTGCCAGCAGCTTAGCGCAGGGAGGAACGCGGCACGAGCAGTACTTC. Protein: CASSLAQGGTRHEQYF.

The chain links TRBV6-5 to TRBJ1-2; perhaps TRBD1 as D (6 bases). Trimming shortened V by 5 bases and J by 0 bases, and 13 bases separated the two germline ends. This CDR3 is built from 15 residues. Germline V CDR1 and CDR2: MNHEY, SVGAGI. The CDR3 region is CASSQDSLANYGYTF. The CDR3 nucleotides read TGTGCCAGCAGTCAGGACAGTCTTGCTAACTATGGCTACACCTTC.